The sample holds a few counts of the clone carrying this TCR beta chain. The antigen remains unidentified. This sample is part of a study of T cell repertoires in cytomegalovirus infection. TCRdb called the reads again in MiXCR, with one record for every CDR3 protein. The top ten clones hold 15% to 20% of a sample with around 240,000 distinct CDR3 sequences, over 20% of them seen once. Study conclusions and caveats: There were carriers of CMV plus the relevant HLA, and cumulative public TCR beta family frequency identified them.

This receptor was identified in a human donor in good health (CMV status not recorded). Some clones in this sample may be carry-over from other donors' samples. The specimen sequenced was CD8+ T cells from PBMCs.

CDR3 sequence reads: CASSLLGGANYGYTF. The CDR3 nucleotides are TGTGCCAGCAGTTTATTAGGAGGGGCGAACTATGGCTACACCTTC. The rearrangement joins TRBV27 to TRBJ1-2; the D gene is possibly TRBD1 (5 bases). Germline values: CDR1 MNHEY, CDR2 SMNVEV (reference sequence). The CDR3 runs to 15 residues. Trimming stripped 1 base from V and 2 bases from J, with 11 bases between.